The 9 T cell receptor beta chains presented below share a single source sample, sequenced in a study of T cell responses to AZD1222 COVID-19 vaccine. Profiling relied on immunoSEQ multiplex PCR, and the TCRdb table lists in-frame clones only, not all of them. The profile shows approximately 69,000 clones, 70% to 90% of them singletons. The sample consisted of peripheral blood, taken 28 days after the second AZD1222 dose. The receptors were gathered from an adult who received the AZD1222 COVID-19 vaccine.

This rearrangement joins TRBV6-4 to TRBJ2-1; TRBD2 aligns across 11 bases. This CDR3 region has 13 residues. V trimming: 2 bases; J trimming: 12 bases; junction bases outside the gene matches: 3. Looked up from germline, CDR1 is MRHNA and CDR2 is SNTAGT. The CDR3 bases are TGTGCCAGCAGTGACGGGACTAGCGGTCCGCAGTTCTTC. This codes for CASSDGTSGPQFF.

The chain combines TRBV6-5 with TRBJ1-2; 10 bases agree with TRBD1. This CDR3 contains 14 residues. Germline V gene sequence: CDR1 MNHEY, CDR2 SVGAGI. J gave up 6 bases and V 7 bases, and 8 bases lay outside the gene matches. DNA for the CDR3: TGTGCCAGCACCCTATCCGGGACAGGGGATGGCTACACCTTC. Its translation is CASTLSGTGDGYTF.

The V and J genes are TRBV7-9 and TRBJ2-7, with 7 bases lining up with TRBD1. V lost 4 bases to trimming and J lost 7 bases; unmatched junction nucleotides: 10. This CDR3 region has 14 residues. Germline loops: CDR1 SEHNR, CDR2 FQNEAQ (reference sequence). CDR3 DNA sequence: TGTGCCAGCAGCTCCCGGGACAGCTCAGGGGAGCAGTACTTC. It translates to CASSSRDSSGEQYF.

V and J are TRBV27 and TRBJ2-2; tentatively, D is TRBD2 (6 bases). CDR3 size: 14 residues. Trimming removed 5 bases at V and 5 bases at J, with 12 bases between. Germline loops: CDR1 MNHEY, CDR2 SMNVEV (reference sequence). CDR3 DNA: TGTGCCAGCAGTCGACTAGGTCCGACCGGGGAGCTGTTTTTT. Translating gives CASSRLGPTGELFF.

This sequence joins TRBV15 and TRBJ2-5, with D possibly TRBD2 on 5 matching bases. The CDR3 spans 16 residues. The germline CDR1 and CDR2 sequences are LNHNV and YYDKDF (reference sequence). V lost 0 bases and J 4 bases, leaving 15 bases between the germline ends. CDR3 residues: CATSREGAPWGETQYF. In DNA form, the CDR3 reads TGTGCCACCAGCAGAGAGGGAGCGCCGTGGGGAGAGACCCAGTACTTC.

The V call is TRBV19, the J call TRBJ2-7; TRBD2 agrees at 12 bases. CDR3 length equals 17 residues. V shed 4 bases, J shed 2 bases, and the junction held 9 bases outside the gene matches. Germline loops: CDR1 LNHDA, CDR2 SQIVND (reference sequence). CDR3 amino acids: CASSTRRTSGTAYEQYF. CDR3 coding DNA: TGTGCCAGTAGTACCCGGAGGACTAGCGGGACTGCCTACGAGCAGTACTTC.

The V and J genes are TRBV3-1 (or the pseudogene TRBV3-2) and TRBJ1-2; D may be TRBD1 (5 bases). The V end lost 0 bases, the J end lost 4 bases, and 9 bases lay between the germline ends. CDR3 length: 14 amino acids. CDR1 is LGHDT and CDR2 is YNNKEL in the germline V gene (reference sequence). CDR3 DNA sequence: TGTGCCAGCAGCCAAGAACCGGACACCTATGGCTACACCTTC. Protein sequence: CASSQEPDTYGYTF.

The CDR3 loop is CASNPGHLNTGELFF. CDR3 sequence (DNA): TGCGCCAGCAATCCGGGACATCTGAACACCGGGGAGCTGTTTTTT. The chain links TRBV4-1 to TRBJ2-2; a possible D gene is TRBD1 (6 bases). CDR3 length equals 15 residues. The germline V gene encodes CDR1 MGHRA and CDR2 YSYEKL. The V end lost 7 bases, the J end lost 1 base, and 13 bases lay between the germline ends.

The chain uses TRBV18 and TRBJ1-5, with D possibly TRBD1 on 5 matching bases. The CDR3 is 16 residues long. The germline V and J ends were trimmed by 3 bases and 9 bases, with 21 bases remaining between them. Germline V CDR1 and CDR2: KGHSH, LQKENI. The DNA for the CDR3 is TGTGCCAGCTCACCCCCGGACTCCTTAGGGAGGGGGCCCCAGCATTTT. Its translation is CASSPPDSLGRGPQHF.